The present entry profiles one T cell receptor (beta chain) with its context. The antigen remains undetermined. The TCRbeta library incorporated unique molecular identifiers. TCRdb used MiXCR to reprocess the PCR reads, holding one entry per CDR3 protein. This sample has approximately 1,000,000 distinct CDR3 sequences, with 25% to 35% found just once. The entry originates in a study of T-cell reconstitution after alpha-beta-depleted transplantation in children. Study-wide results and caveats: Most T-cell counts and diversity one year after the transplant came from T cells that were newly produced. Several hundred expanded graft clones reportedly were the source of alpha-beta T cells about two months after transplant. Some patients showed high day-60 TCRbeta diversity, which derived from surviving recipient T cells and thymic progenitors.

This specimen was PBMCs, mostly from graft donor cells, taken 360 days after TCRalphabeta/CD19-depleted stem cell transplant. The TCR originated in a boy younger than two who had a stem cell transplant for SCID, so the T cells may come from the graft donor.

In DNA, the CDR3 is TGTGCCAGCTCACCAGGGCTGACTGAAGCTTTCTTT. Translation: CASSPGLTEAFF. J is TRBJ1-1 and V is TRBV18; D unresolved. Germline values: CDR1 KGHSH, CDR2 LQKENI. V lost 2 bases to trimming and J lost 5 bases, with 6 bases between them. CDR3 size: 12 residues.